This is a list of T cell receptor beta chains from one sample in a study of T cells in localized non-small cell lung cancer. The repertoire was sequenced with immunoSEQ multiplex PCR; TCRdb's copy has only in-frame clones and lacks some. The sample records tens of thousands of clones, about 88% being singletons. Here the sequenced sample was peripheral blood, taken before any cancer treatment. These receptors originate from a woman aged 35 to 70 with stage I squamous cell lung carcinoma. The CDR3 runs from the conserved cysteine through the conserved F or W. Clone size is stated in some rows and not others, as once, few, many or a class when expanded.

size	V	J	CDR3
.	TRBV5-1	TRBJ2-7	CASSSSYEQYF
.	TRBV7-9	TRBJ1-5	CASSLSYSNQPQHF
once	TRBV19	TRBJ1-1	CASSGGQGKAEAFF
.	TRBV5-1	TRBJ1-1	CASSYKQGALNTEAFF
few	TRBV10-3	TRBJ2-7	CASSYSGGSLEQYF
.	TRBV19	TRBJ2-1	CASSNYLQGGQFF
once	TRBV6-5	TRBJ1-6	CASSGTGNSPLHF
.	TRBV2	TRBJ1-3	CASASEGGNTIYF
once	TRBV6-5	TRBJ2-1	CASSPTDSSYNEQFF
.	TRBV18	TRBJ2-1	CASSPVRGAGNYNEQFF
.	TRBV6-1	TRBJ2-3	CASSAASGLTDTQYF
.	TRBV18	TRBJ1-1	CASSPQVLDTEAFF
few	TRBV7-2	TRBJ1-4	CASSPGEQYNEKLFF
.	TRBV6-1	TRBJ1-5	CASSENRGNSNQPQHF
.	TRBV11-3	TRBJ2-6	CASSLGVTGNSGANVLTF
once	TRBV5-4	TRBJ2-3	CASSLAVGGADTQYF
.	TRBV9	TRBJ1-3	CASSVQGGNGNTIYF
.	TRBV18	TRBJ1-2	CASSQWGEGANYGYTF
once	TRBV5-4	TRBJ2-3	CASSSSADTQYF
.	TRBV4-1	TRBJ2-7	CASSLSGQAPIVEQYF
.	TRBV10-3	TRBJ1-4	CAISGGEKLFF
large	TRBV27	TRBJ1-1	CASSLYWQTHMNTEAFF
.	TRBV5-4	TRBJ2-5	CASSLEHWDQETQYF
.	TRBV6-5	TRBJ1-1	CASFGQGVEAFF
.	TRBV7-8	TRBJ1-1	CASSLQAGNTEAFF
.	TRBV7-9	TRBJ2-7	CASSGGTVPYEQYF
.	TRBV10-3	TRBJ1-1	CAISADPGRNTEAFF
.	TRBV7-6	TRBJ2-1	CASSLTPGGLAEQFF
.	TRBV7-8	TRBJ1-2	CASSILTDGIYGYTF
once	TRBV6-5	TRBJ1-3	CASRGRGGTGNTIYF
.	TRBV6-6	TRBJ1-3	CASSYPTGMGNTIYF
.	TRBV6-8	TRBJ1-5	CASSDRGGPRSNQPQHF
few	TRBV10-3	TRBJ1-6	CAISSGTGNSPLHF
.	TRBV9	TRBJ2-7	CASSVAGQGYEQYF
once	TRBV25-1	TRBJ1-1	CASSESKGMNTEAFF
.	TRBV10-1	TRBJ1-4	CASTDKRGQGIEKLFF
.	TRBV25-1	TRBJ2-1	CASSGLTGSYNEQFF
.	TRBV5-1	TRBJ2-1	CASSLRSARESSYNEQFF
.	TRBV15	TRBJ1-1	CATSRDRVNTEAFF
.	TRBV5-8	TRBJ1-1	CASSFQGGNTEAFF
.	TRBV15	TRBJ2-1	CATSRDIGGAVEQFF
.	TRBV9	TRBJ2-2	CASSPRITGELFF